This TCR beta chain was sequenced for a study of CD8+ T cells in alopecia areata. General observations from the study: In scalp samples, resident alphabeta T cells of normal skin are also sequenced. Relative to normal scalp, lesional scalp, especially alopecia totalis/universalis, showed higher clonality.

Extraction and reverse transcription of RNA yielded cDNA as the sequencing template. TCRdb's copy holds only in-frame clones and misses some; the assay was immunoSEQ multiplex PCR. The sample has 200,000 to 300,000 clones, none seen only once. From germline, CDR1 is LGHNA and CDR2 YNLKQL (reference sequence). Unmatched junction bases numbered 6, after V lost 1 base and J lost 0 bases. CDR3 length equals 17 residues. Details on this clone: The antigen is undetermined. These gene names are mouse names. The CDR3 extends 4 residues past the end of the read, so its final part is completed from the germline J gene.

Researchers sorted pooled cutaneous lymph node cells on the basis of CD4, CD8alpha, NKG2D, NKG2ACE and other markers. J is TRBJ1-2 and V is TRBV5; 9 nucleotides agree with TRBD1. Sequencing used CD4+ T cells sorted from a lymph node. The clonotype was recovered from a C3H/HeJ mouse with alopecia areata. The mouse line has the MHC haplotype H2-k. CDR3 DNA (partial): TGTGCCAGCAGCCAAGTCCCGGGACAGGGTTCAAACTCC. It is translated as CASSQVPGQGSNS. The full CDR3 protein reads CASSQVPGQGSNSDYTF.